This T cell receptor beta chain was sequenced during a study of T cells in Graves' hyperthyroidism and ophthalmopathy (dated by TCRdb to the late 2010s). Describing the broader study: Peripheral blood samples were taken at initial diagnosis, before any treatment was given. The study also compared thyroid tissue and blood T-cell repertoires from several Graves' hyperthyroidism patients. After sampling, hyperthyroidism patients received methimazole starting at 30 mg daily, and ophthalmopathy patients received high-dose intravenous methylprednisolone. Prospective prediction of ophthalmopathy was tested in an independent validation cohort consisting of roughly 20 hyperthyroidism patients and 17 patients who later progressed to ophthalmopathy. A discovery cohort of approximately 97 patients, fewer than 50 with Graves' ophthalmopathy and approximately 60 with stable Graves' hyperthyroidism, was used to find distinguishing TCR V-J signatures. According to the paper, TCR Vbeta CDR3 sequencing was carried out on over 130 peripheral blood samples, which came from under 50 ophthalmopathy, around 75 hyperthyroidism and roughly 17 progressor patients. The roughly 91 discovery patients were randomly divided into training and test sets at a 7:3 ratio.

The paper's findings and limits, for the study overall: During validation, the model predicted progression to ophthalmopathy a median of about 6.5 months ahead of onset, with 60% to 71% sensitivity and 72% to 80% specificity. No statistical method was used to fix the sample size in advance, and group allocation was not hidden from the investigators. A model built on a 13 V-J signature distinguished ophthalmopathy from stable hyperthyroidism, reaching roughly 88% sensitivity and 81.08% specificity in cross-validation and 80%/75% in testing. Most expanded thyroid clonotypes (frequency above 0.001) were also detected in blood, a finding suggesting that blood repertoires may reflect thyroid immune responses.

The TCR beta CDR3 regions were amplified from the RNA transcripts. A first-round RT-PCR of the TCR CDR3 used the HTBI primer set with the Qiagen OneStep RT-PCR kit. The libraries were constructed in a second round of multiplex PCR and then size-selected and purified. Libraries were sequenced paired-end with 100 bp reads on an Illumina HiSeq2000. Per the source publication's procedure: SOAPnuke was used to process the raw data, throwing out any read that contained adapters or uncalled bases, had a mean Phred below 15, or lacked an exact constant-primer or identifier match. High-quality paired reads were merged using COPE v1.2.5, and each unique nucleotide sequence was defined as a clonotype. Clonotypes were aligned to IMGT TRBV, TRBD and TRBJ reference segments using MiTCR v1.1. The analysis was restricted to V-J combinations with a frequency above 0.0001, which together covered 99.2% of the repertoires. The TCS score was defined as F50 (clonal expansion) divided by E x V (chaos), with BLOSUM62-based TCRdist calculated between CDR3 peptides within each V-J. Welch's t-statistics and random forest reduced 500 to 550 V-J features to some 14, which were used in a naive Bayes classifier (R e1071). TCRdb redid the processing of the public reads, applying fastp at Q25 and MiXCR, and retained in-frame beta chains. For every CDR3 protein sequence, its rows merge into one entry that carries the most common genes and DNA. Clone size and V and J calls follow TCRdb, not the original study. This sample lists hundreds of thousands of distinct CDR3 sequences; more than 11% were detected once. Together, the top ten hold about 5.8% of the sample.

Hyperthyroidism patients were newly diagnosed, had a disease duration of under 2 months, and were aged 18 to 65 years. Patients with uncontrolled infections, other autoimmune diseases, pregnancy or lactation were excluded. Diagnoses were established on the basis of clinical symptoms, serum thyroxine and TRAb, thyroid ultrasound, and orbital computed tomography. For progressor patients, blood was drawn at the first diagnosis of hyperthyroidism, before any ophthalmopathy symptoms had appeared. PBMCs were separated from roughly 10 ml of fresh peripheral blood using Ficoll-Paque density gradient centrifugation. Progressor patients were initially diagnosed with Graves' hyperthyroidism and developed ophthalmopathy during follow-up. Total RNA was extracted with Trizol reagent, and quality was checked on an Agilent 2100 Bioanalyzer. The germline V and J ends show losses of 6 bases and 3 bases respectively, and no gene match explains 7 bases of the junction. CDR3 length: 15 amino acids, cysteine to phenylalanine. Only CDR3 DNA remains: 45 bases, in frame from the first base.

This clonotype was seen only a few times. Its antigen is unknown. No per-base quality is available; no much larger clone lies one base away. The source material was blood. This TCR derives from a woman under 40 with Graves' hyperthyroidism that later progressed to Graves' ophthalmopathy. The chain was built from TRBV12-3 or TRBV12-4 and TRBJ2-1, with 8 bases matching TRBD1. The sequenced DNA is TGTGCCAGCAGGCCCGGGACAGGAAACTACAATGAGCAGTTCTTC. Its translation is CASRPGTGNYNEQFF.